The 2 T cell receptor beta chains below were found in one sample sequenced in a study of control samples from healthy donors and cancer patients. Libraries were prepared by immunoSEQ multiplex PCR; TCRdb keeps only in-frame clonotypes and omits some of them. The repertoire holds about 110,000 clones, approximately 87% seen once, with 3.7% in the top ten. Sequencing was performed on PBMCs. All receptors come from a woman in her sixties with lung cancer.

The V gene is TRBV6-5, the J gene TRBJ2-7; 8 bases are shared with TRBD2. The V and J ends lost 5 bases and 7 bases, in that order; junction bases with no gene match: 1. CDR3 length equals 11 residues. Germline V lookup: CDR1 MNHEY, CDR2 SVGAGI. DNA of the CDR3: TGTGCCAGCAGTCGGGGGGGAGAGCAGTACTTC. Amino acid sequence: CASSRGGEQYF.

The V and J genes are TRBV6-5 and TRBJ1-3; 9 positions agree with TRBD1. The germline V gene encodes CDR1 MNHEY and CDR2 SVGAGI. J lost 4 bases, V lost 4 bases, and 8 bases had no gene match. The CDR3 totals 16 residues. Here the CDR3 reads CASSSDRGRAGNTIYF. The CDR3 nucleotides read TGTGCCAGCAGTTCGGACAGGGGACGAGCCGGAAACACCATATATTTT.